This T cell receptor beta chain was profiled in a study of prognosis after radiotherapy for stage I lung cancer. Amplicons of TCR beta CDR3 were generated from genomic DNA by two-round multiplex PCR. First-round PCR, the initial amplification, used primers specific to each TRBV and TRBJ gene. Via MiXCR, TCRdb re-called the multiplex PCR reads, giving one row per CDR3 protein. Among roughly 30,000 distinct CDR3 sequences listed, about half were seen once. J was trimmed by 1 base and V by 3 bases; bases with no gene match: 1. From germline, CDR1 is KGHSH and CDR2 LQKENI. The CDR3 contains 14 residues. Ten or more counts support this clonotype. Peripheral blood samples of roughly 6 milliliters were drawn at each of two time points.

This clonotype was sampled from a donor aged 50 or older with non-small cell lung cancer. The gene calls are TRBV18 and TRBJ2-7; 9 bases are shared with TRBD1. Sequencing was performed on PBMCs, taken before or after stereotactic body radiation therapy (not recorded which). The CDR3 protein is CASSPDRGSYEQYF. The DNA for the CDR3 is TGTGCCAGCTCACCGGACAGGGGTTCCTACGAGCAGTACTTC.